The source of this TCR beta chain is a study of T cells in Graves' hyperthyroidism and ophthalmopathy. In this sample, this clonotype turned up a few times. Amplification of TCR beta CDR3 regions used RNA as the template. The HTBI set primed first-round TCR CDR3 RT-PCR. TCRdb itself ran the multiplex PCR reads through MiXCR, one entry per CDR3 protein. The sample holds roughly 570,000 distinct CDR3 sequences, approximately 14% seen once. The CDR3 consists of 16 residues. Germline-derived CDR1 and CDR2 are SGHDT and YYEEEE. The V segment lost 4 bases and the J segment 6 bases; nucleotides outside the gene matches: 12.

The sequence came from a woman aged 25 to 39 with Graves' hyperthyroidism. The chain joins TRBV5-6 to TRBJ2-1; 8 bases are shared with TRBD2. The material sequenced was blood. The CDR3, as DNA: TGTGCCAGCAGCCCCGCCGAAGGGCTAGCGGGCAATGAGCAGTTCTTC. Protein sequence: CASSPAEGLAGNEQFF.